This T cell receptor beta chain was observed in a study of blood T cells in healthy people across ages. This clonotype appeared once. With a much larger clone just one base away, this may be a read error. CDR3 length: 15 residues. Germline V lookup: CDR1 LGHNA, CDR2 YSLEER. Using a J-beta primer mix together with a sample-barcoded 5' primer, a second PCR was run for about 7 to 12 cycles. TCRdb called the 5' RACE reads again in MiXCR, with one record for every CDR3 protein. The sample gives 850,000 to 950,000 distinct CDR3 sequences, under 35% of which show up once; around 15% is in the top ten. This chain links TRBV4-3 with TRBJ1-2, with 10 nucleotides matching TRBD1. This receptor was taken from a woman aged 80 or over in good health. Material for sequencing was blood. In DNA, the CDR3 is TGCGCCGGCAGCCAAGGGTGGGACAGGGGTTTTGGCTACACCTTC. Translated, it gives CAGSQGWDRGFGYTF.